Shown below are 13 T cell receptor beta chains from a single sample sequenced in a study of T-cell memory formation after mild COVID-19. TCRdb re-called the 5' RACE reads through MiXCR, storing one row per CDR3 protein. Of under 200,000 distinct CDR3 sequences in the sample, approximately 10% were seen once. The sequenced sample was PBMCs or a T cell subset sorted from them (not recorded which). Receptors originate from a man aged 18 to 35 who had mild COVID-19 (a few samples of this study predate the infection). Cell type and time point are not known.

This CDR3 is CASSYTGYTEAFF. CDR3 sequence (DNA): TGTGCCAGCAGCTATACAGGGTACACTGAAGCTTTCTTT. V usage is TRBV7-9 and J usage is TRBJ1-1; D perhaps matches TRBD1 (6 bases). The CDR3 spans 13 residues. Trimming shortened V by 4 bases and J by 3 bases, and 9 bases separated the two germline ends. CDR1 is SEHNR, CDR2 FQNEAQ, per germline (reference sequence).

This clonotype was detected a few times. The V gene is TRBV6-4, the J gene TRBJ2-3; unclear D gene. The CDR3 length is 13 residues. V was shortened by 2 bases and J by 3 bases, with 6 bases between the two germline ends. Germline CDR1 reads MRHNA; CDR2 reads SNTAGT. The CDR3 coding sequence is TGTGCCAGCAGTGACACAGAAACAGATACGCAGTATTTT. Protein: CASSDTETDTQYF.

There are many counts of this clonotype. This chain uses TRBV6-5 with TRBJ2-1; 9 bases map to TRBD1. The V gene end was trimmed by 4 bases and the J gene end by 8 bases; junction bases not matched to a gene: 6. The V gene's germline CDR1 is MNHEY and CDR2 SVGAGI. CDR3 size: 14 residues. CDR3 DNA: TGTGCCAGCAGTTCATCGGACAGGGGCCATGAGCAGTTCTTC. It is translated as CASSSSDRGHEQFF.

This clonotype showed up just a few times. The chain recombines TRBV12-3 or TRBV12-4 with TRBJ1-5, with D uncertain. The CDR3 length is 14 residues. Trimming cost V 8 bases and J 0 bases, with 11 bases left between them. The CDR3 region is CASQYTDSNQPQHF. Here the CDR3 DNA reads TGTGCCAGCCAATACACAGATAGCAATCAGCCCCAGCATTTT.

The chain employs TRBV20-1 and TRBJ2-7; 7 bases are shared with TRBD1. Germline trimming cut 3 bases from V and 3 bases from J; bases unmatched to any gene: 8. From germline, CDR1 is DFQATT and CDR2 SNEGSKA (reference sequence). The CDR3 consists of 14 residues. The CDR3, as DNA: TGCAGTGCTAGGGATCAGGGGGTTAGCTACGAGCAGTACTTC. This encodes CSARDQGVSYEQYF.

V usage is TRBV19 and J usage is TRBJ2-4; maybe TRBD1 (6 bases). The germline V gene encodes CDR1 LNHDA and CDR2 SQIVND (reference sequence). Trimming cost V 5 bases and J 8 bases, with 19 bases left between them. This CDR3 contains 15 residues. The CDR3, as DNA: TGTGCCAGTAGTCTTCGGACAGAGCAAAGGGACATTCAGTACTTC. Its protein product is CASSLRTEQRDIQYF.

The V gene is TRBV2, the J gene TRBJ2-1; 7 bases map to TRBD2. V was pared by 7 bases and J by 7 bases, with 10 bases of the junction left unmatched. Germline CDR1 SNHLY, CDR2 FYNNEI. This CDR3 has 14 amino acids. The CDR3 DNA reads TGTGCCAGCATGGGAGGGATCCATGGGAATGAGCAGTTCTTC. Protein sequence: CASMGGIHGNEQFF.

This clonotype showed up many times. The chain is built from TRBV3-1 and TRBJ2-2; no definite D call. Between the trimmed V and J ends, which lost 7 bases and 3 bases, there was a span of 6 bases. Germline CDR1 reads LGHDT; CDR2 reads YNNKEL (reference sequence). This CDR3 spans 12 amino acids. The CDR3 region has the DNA TGTGCCAGCAACGCTTACACCGGGGAGCTGTTTTTT. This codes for CASNAYTGELFF.

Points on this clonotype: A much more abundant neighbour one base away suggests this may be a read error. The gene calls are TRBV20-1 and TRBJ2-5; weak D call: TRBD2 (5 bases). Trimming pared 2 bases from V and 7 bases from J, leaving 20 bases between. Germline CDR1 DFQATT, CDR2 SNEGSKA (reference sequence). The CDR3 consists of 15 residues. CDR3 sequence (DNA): TGCAGTGCTAGATCTCCTAGCTATCGATCTGGGACCCAGTACTTC. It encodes CSARSPSYRSGTQYF.

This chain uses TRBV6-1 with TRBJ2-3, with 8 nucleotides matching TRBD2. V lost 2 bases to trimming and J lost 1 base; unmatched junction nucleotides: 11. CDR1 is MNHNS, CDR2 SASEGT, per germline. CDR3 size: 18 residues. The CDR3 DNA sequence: TGTGCCAGCAGTGAATACAGCGGGGGCCCAGCTGGCACAGATACGCAGTATTTT. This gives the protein CASSEYSGGPAGTDTQYF.

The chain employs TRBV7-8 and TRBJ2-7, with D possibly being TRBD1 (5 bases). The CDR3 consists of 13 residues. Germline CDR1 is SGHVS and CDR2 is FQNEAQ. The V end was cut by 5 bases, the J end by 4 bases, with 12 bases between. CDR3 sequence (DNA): TGTGCCAGCAGCCCCGGCGCAGGGTACGAGCAGTACGTC. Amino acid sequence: CASSPGAGYEQYV.

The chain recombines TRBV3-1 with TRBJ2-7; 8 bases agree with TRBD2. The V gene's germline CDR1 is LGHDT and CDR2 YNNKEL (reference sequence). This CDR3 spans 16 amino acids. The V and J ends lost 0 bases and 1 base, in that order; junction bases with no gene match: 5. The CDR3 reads CASSQDEVAGSYEQYF. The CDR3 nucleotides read TGTGCCAGCAGCCAAGATGAAGTAGCGGGGTCCTACGAGCAGTACTTC.

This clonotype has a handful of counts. The CDR3 region has the DNA TGCGCCAGCAGCTTGGTAGGCCAGGGCCCTGGCTACACCTTC. The encoded protein is CASSLVGQGPGYTF. The chain is built from TRBV5-1 and TRBJ1-2; D may be TRBD1 (5 bases). The CDR3 is 14 residues long. With 0 bases removed from V and 7 bases from J, the gap between germline ends came to 13 bases. CDR1 and CDR2 (germline): SGHRS, YFSETQ.